The clone carrying this T cell receptor beta chain showed up many times. Antigen: not known. The junction shows a germline mismatch at one end, possibly a read error. Time point specified: sample taken at primary tumor resection. Unsorted tumor, nontumor lung tissue or cryopreserved PBMC supplied the whole RNA. A unique molecular identifier was attached to every TCR cDNA molecule. In TCRdb, the 5' RACE reads were re-called with MiXCR into one record per CDR3 protein. The sample has about 45,000 distinct CDR3 sequences, approximately 14% seen once. This CDR3 has 13 residues. From germline, CDR1 is SSHAT and CDR2 FNYEAQ (reference sequence). This entry is derived from a study of spatial heterogeneity in lung cancer. Study-wide context: Each time, sequencing found more beta-chain sequences than alpha-chain sequences. The average appearance count of each unique TCR and UMI combination in raw reads was more than ten.

Points from the study as a whole: Ubiquitous expanded tumor TCRs were seen in blood more at resection than at follow-up.

The V and J genes are TRBV7-7 and TRBJ2-5, with D perhaps matching TRBD2 (6 bases). This receptor was taken from a male donor with early-stage non-small cell lung cancer. Sequencing used PBMCs, obtained at surgery. The CDR3 protein is CASSPGVGGTQYF. The CDR3 coding sequence is TGTGCTAGCAGCCCAGGTGTCGGGGGGACCCAGTACTTC.